This TCR beta chain is from a study of response to subunit inactivated influenza vaccine. This clonotype was seen a handful of times. One end of the junction fails to match germline, which may point to a read error. The CDR3 spans 15 residues. Germline loops: CDR1 SSHAT, CDR2 FNYEAQ (reference sequence). Via MiXCR, TCRdb re-called the RT-PCR reads, giving one row per CDR3 protein. Of roughly 500,000 distinct CDR3 sequences in the sample, 20% to 25% were seen once. These sequences were also reported in another study, on T cells expressing NK-cell markers. Turning to that study: Scientists made TCR beta cDNA using 5'RACE template switching with UMIs. Leadership of the CD3+CD56-NKG2C+ fraction also belonged to these clonotypes in several donors.

J is TRBJ2-3 and V is TRBV7-7, with 8 bases aligning to TRBD2. This material consisted of CD4+ T cells sorted from PBMCs, taken roughly 12 days after vaccination. The sequence was obtained from a man aged 45 to 65 who received an inactivated influenza vaccine. The CDR3 nucleotides are TGTGCTAGCAGCTTGTCGGGGGGGTCTTGGGATACGCAGTATTTT. It codes for CASSLSGGSWDTQYF. The entire variable domain, with the rest obtained from reference TRBV7-7 and TRBJ2-3, is as follows: GAGVSQSPRYKVTKRGQDVTLRCDPISSHATLYWYQQALGQGPEFLTYFNYEAQPDKSGLPSDRFSAERPEGSISTLTIQRTEQRDSAMYRCASSLSGGSWDTQYFGPGTRLTVL.